These 8 T cell receptor beta chains came from one sample sequenced in a study of shared clonotypes between healthy human individuals (dated by TCRdb to 2020 to 2021). CD8 naive samples were obtained by positive selection for CCR7 among CD45RO-negative cells, yielding a CD45RA+CCR7+ population from which TemRA cells were excluded. The method behind the library was the immunoSEQ multiplex PCR assay. In its TCRdb copy, this immuneACCESS table keeps in-frame sequences only and misses some clones. Where compared with another copy, unresolved V genes explain less than half of these, and the others have no known cause. Within this sample are millions of clones, with under 95% of them counted one time only. Under 2% of the sample lies in the top ten. The specimen sequenced was naive CD8+ T cells from PBMCs. The cell subset or site label here, explained by the study, means: CD45RA+CCR7+. Source of these receptors: a man aged 18 to 35 in good health. Some clones in this sample may be carry-over from other donors' samples.

J is TRBJ2-1 and V is TRBV2, with a weak D call TRBD2 (5 bases). CDR3 length equals 13 residues. Deletions cut 0 bases from V and 8 bases from J, with 8 bases between. Germline CDR1 and CDR2: SNHLY and FYNNEI. The CDR3 is CASSEAPLDEQFF. The CDR3 DNA reads TGTGCCAGCAGTGAAGCCCCACTAGATGAGCAGTTCTTC.

This clone is a singleton in its sample. The chain links TRBV19 to TRBJ2-3; 7 positions match TRBD2. J gave up 1 base and V 3 bases, and 4 bases lay outside the gene matches. The germline gives CDR1 LNHDA, CDR2 SQIVND (reference sequence). This CDR3 has 15 residues. The CDR3 region is CASSMTSTGTDTQYF. The CDR3 DNA reads as TGTGCCAGTAGTATGACTAGCACGGGCACAGATACGCAGTATTTT.

The chain carries TRBV18 and TRBJ1-2, with a weak D call TRBD1 (5 bases). There are 19 residues in the CDR3. Trimming shortened V by 3 bases and J by 7 bases, and 30 bases separated the two germline ends. Germline CDR1 and CDR2: KGHSH and LQKENI. CDR3 coding DNA: TGTGCCAGCTCACCTTTCCACGCGAACGGAGACAGCGTTCTTGTTGGCTACACCTTC. This sequence encodes CASSPFHANGDSVLVGYTF. Using reference TRBV18 and TRBJ1-2 for the parts outside the CDR3, the full variable domain is NAGVMQNPRHLVRRRGQEARLRCSPMKGHSHVYWYRQLPEEGLKFMVYLQKENIIDESGMPKERFSAEFPKEGPSILRIQQVVRGDSAAYFCASSPFHANGDSVLVGYTFGSGTRLTVV.

For this clone: Other DNA sequences from this sample encode an identical CDR3 as well. This rearrangement joins TRBV28 to TRBJ2-7; 7 nucleotides line up with TRBD1. V lost 2 bases to trimming and J lost 4 bases; unmatched junction nucleotides: 2. The germline CDR1 and CDR2 sequences are MDHEN and SYDVKM. The CDR3 has 13 residues. The CDR3 spells CASSLTGAYEQYF. The CDR3 nucleotides read TGTGCCAGCAGTTTAACAGGGGCGTACGAGCAGTACTTC. Filled out from reference TRBV28 and TRBJ2-7, the complete variable domain reads DVKVTQSSRYLVKRTGEKVFLECVQDMDHENMFWYRQDPGLGLRLIYFSYDVKMKEKGDIPEGYSVSREKKERFSLILESASTNQTSMYLCASSLTGAYEQYFGPGTRLTVT.

In the case of this clone: Other DNA sequences in this specimen translate into the identical CDR3. The genes are TRBV29-1 and TRBJ1-1; unclear D gene. The CDR3 covers 13 residues. Trimming removed 4 bases from V and 1 base from J, with 10 bases in between. The germline V gene has CDR1 SQVTM and CDR2 ANQGSEA. The CDR3 region has the DNA TGCAGCGTTGGAGGCAGCCCGAACACTGAAGCTTTCTTT. Its protein product is CSVGGSPNTEAFF.

This chain uses TRBV5-1 with TRBJ1-4, with a weak D call TRBD1 (5 bases). This CDR3 has 16 amino acids. Germline V gene data show CDR1 as SGHRS and CDR2 as YFSETQ. The V end lost 0 bases, the J end lost 4 bases, and 13 bases lay between the germline ends. The CDR3 region is CASSLGQGANNEKLFF. DNA for the CDR3: TGCGCCAGCAGCTTGGGGCAGGGCGCCAATAATGAAAAACTGTTTTTT.

The J gene is TRBJ2-5, the V gene TRBV18, with D perhaps matching TRBD1 or TRBD2 (6 bases each). The V gene lost 6 bases and the J gene lost 4 bases, with 15 bases spanning the gap. From germline, CDR1 is KGHSH and CDR2 LQKENI. The CDR3 is 14 residues long. Written as DNA, the CDR3 is TGTGCCAGCTCGGGGGGCTCGTCCGGAGAGACCCAGTACTTC. It yields the protein CASSGGSSGETQYF.

The chain joins TRBV28 to TRBJ2-7; TRBD1 or TRBD2 may be the D gene (7 bases each). CDR3 length: 20 amino acids. Germline values: CDR1 MDHEN, CDR2 SYDVKM. Trimming stripped 5 bases from V and 3 bases from J, with 32 bases between. The CDR3 DNA sequence: TGTGCCAGCAGTCCCCCTGGCAGGCCCCCAGGGGGGGGATCGTTCTACGAGCAGTACTTC. It codes for CASSPPGRPPGGGSFYEQYF.